This TCR beta chain originates from a study of identical twins. This clonotype was counted a few times. Antigen specificity is unknown. The germline V gene has CDR1 MNHEY and CDR2 SMNVEV (reference sequence). The CDR3 runs to 13 residues. The V end lost 2 bases, the J end lost 7 bases, and 9 bases lay between the germline ends. Template switching added a universal primer site; cDNA carried unique molecular identifiers. TCRdb passed the 5' RACE reads through MiXCR, listing each CDR3 protein once. Of 700,000 to 950,000 distinct CDR3 sequences detected, roughly an eighth appear once; the ten largest clones hold roughly 1.5%. Study-wide points: Zero-insertion results could be subject to partial confounding by invariant MAIT and iNKT cells. The analysis was cross-sectional rather than longitudinal within donors.

This same sample was also part of a study on yellow fever vaccine responses in identical twins. That report notes: Reportedly, twins' vaccine T cell responses looked partly convergent and partly personalized.

Sequenced sample: PBMCs. The TCR was taken from a woman younger than 35 in good health. This sequence joins TRBV27 and TRBJ2-1; weak D call: TRBD2 (5 bases). The CDR3 region has the DNA TGTGCCAGCAGTTTACCGGGGAAAAATGAGCAGTTCTTC. Protein product: CASSLPGKNEQFF.